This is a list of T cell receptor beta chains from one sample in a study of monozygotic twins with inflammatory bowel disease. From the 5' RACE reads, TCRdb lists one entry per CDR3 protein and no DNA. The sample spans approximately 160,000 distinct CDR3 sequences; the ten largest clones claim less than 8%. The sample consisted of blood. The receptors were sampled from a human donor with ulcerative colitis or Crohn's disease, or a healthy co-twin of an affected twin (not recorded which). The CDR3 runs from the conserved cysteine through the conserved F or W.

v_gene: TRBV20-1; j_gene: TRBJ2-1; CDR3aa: CSARTSGSHNEQFF
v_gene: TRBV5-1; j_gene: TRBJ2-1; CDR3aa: CASRGPGVDNEQFF
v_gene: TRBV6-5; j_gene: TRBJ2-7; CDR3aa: CASISRVTYEQYF
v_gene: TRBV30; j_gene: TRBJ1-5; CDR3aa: CAWSGGSRQPQHF
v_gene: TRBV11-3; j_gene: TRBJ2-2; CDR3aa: CASSERGYTGELFF
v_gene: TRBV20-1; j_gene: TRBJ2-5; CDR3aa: CSANRLAGGIGETQYF
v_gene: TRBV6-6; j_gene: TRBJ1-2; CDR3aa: CASTRNYGYTF
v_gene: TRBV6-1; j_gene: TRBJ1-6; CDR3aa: CASSAGQYAYSPLHF
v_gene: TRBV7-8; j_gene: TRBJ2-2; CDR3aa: CASSRLAGNTGELFF
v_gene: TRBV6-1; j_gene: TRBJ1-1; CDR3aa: CASSRQGDTEAFF
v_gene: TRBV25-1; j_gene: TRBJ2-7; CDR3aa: CASSESGQGIAGVTYF
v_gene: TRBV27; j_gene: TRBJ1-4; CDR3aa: CASSLRGTGLEEKLFF
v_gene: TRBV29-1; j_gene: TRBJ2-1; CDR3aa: CSVDKDRAYNEQFF
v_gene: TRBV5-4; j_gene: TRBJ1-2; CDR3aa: CASSPGGAANYGYTF
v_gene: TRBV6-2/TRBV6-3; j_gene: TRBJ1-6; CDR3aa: CASTGIYNSPLHF
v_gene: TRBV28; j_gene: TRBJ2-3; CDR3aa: CASSSVERPTDTQYF
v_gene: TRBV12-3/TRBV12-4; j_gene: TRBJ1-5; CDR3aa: CASRGTGMNNQPQHF
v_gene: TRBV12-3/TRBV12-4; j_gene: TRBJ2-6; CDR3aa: CASSQAGANVLTF
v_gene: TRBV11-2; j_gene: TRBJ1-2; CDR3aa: CASSPYRTGANYGYTF
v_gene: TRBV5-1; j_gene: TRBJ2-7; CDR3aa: CASSSGLAGEHYEQYF
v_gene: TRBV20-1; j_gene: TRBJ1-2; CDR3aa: CSAREVDTYYGYTF
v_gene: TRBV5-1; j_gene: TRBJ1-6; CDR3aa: CASSLSGPKPLHF
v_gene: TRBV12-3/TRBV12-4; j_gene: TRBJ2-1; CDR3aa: CASSFYPGLAGVRNEQFF
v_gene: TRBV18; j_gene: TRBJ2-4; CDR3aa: CASSSTRRQAKLGPKNIQYF
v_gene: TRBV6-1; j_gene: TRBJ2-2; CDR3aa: CASSLGLAGYTGELFF
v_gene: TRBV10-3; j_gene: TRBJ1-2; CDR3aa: CAITPEGGTNYGYTF
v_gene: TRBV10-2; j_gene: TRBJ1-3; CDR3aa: CASSEQESGNTIYF
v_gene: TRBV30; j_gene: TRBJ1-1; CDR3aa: CAWSVAVEAFF
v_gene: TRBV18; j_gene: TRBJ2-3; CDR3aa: CASSPGDTQYF
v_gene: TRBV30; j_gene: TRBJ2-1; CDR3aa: CAWSGGLDYNEQFF
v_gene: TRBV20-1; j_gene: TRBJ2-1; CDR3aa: CSARDPVHNEQFF
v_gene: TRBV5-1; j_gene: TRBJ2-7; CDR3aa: CASSLLTSESSYEQYF
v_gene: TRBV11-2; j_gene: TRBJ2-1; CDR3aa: CASIRGGGSYNEQFF
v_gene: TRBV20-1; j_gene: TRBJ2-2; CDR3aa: CSASGVTATGELFF
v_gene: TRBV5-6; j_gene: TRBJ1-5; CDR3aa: CASSLAGGQGVSNQPQHF
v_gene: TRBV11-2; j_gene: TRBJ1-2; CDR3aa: CASSFGSYGYTF
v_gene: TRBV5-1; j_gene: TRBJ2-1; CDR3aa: CASSLDPGSTEQFF
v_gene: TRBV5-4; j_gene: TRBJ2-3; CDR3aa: CASSLKGQSTDTQYF
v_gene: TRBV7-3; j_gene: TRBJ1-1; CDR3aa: CASSPLGGNTEAFF
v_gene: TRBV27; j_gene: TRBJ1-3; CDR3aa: CASSRWGAGNTIYF
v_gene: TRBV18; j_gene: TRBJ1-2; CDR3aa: CASSPPGGTLNYGYTF
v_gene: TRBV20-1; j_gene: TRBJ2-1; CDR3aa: CSARDGVGRLNEQFF
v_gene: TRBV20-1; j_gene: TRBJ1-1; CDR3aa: CSAREYLGSPLNTEAFF
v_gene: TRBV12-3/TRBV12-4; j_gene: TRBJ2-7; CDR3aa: CASSLGTDYEQYF
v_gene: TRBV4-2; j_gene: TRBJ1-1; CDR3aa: CASSQDSAEIDTEAFF
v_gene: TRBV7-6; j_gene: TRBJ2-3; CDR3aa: CASSSLAGGPSTDTQYF
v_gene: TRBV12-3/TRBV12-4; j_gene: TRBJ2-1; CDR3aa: CASSFREAYNEQFF
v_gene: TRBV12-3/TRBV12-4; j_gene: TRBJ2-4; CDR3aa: CASAQGGANIQYF
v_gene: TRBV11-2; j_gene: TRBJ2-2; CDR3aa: CASSFLLGTGETGELFF
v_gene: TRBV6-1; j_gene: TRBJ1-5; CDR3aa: CASSVTRVVNQPQHF
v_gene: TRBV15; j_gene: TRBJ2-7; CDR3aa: CATSGGRLYEQYF
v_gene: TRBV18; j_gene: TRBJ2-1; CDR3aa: CASSPPRVAGPSYNEQFF